A few counts support the clone carrying this TCR beta chain. Its antigen is not known. CD4+ T cells from unexposed donors were obtained before the COVID-19 pandemic (2011-2018). Isolation of CD4+ T cells took place after roughly nine days in culture. As cell numbers allowed, unexposed-donor CD4+ T cells faced SARS-CoV-2 S/N and four cold-coronavirus spikes. Germline loops: CDR1 LNHDA, CDR2 SQIVND (reference sequence). The CDR3 extends over 15 amino acids. V was trimmed by 1 base and J by 6 bases, leaving 12 bases between them. These data belong to a study of CD4 T cells in relation to SARS-CoV-2 and coronaviruses. About the research overall: After 10 to 11 days of antigen culture, PBMC TCR beta CDR3s were sequenced. Study results and limitations: Crossreactivity was assessed only for spike protein, not other viral proteins.

Measured with immunoSEQ multiplex PCR; TCRdb has only the in-frame clones, and not every one. The sample lists about 22,000 clones, just over 65% occurring once. The TCR sequence derives from a human donor in good health. The sequencing input was CD4+ T cells from PBMCs, cultured in vitro. The chain combines TRBV19 with TRBJ2-2; D call uncertain. The CDR3 DNA sequence: TGTGCCAGTAGTATAGCGTCTACCTCCCCCGGGGAGCTGTTTTTT. It encodes CASSIASTSPGELFF.